This TCR beta chain came from a study of regulatory T cells in long-lasting Graves disease. Indicated time point: newly diagnosed GD, antithyroid drugs for less than 3 months. There was RNA extracted from PBMCs, and the TCR library was made from it. There are 13 residues in the CDR3. The V segment lost 7 bases and the J segment 3 bases; nucleotides outside the gene matches: 5. CDR1 and CDR2 from the germline V gene are MDHEN and SYDVKM. Assembly of TCR beta libraries relied on iRepertoire HTBI primers together with Arm-PCR of CDR3 regions. TCRdb analysed the multiplex PCR reads with MiXCR anew, one entry per CDR3 protein. The sample lists about 400,000 distinct CDR3 sequences; about a sixth were seen once. This clonotype was counted ten times or more.

The sequencing here drew on peripheral blood mononuclear cells (PBMCs), taken at new diagnosis, from a patient treated with antithyroid drugs. The sequence derives from a female donor with Graves disease. V usage is TRBV28 and J usage is TRBJ2-7; TRBD1 agrees at 8 bases. The CDR3 nucleotides read TGTGCCAGCAAGGTAACAGGGGGCTACGAGCAGTACTTC. As protein: CASKVTGGYEQYF.